This T cell receptor (beta chain) is drawn from a study of identical twins. One entry per CDR3 protein results from TCRdb running MiXCR on the 5' RACE reads. The sample lists roughly 240,000 distinct CDR3 sequences, 5.5% to 7% occurring once. This clonotype was counted at least ten times. The CDR3 runs to 14 residues. V lost 5 bases and J lost 6, with 16 bases in between. The same sample was also studied in work on yellow fever vaccine responses in identical twins.

V gene TRBV12-3 or TRBV12-4 combines with J gene TRBJ1-2; a possible D gene is TRBD1 (6 bases). Material: memory (CD45RO+) T cells sorted from blood. This sequence was found in a woman aged 18-30 years in good health. The CDR3 sequence is CASSARGISDGYTF. The CDR3 DNA is TGTGCCAGCAGTGCCAGGGGTATCTCCGATGGCTACACCTTC.